This record covers a single T cell receptor (beta chain). Preparation of the TCRbeta library involved a method that used unique molecular identifiers. MiXCR, applied by TCRdb to the PCR reads, yields one record per CDR3 protein. The sample holds around 200,000 distinct CDR3 sequences; roughly 10% are singletons and the top ten take 5.5% to 8%. The data stem from a study of T-cell reconstitution after alpha-beta-depleted transplantation in children. The junction had 5 bases not matched to a gene; V was cut back by 6 bases and J by 2 bases. CDR3 length: 14 amino acids. Germline assignment: CDR1 SQVTM and CDR2 ANQGSEA.

Specimen: PBMCs from the stem cell graft donor, collected from the stem cell graft. V usage is TRBV29-1 and J usage is TRBJ1-3; TRBD1 matches at 9 bases. This TCR derives from a human donor who donated a stem cell graft to a child with acute lymphoblastic leukemia. CDR3 sequence (DNA): TGCAGCGTGGCTACAGGGGGCCCTGGAAACACCATATATTTT. Translated: CSVATGGPGNTIYF.